This TCR beta chain came from a study of molecular identifiers for immune sequencing clone quantification. V gave up 1 base and J gave up 2 bases, with 13 bases separating them. The CDR3 is 16 residues long. Germline values: CDR1 SEHNR, CDR2 FQNEAQ (reference sequence). Only a few counts were recorded for this clonotype. TCRdb itself ran the PCR reads through MiXCR, one entry per CDR3 protein. The data contain approximately 630,000 distinct CDR3 sequences, roughly 23% of them singletons. The receptor was isolated from a human donor in good health. Some libraries in this study had Jurkat cell RNA spiked in. V and J are TRBV7-9 and TRBJ2-3; D unresolved. Sequencing used naive CD8+ T cells from blood, with Jurkat cell RNA spiked in. Stated subset: FACS-sorted CD8+CD4-CCR7+CD45RA+ naive T cells. The DNA of the CDR3 is TGTGCCAGCAGCTTAGGTCTCGGTACTAACACAGATACGCAGTATTTT. Translation: CASSLGLGTNTDTQYF.